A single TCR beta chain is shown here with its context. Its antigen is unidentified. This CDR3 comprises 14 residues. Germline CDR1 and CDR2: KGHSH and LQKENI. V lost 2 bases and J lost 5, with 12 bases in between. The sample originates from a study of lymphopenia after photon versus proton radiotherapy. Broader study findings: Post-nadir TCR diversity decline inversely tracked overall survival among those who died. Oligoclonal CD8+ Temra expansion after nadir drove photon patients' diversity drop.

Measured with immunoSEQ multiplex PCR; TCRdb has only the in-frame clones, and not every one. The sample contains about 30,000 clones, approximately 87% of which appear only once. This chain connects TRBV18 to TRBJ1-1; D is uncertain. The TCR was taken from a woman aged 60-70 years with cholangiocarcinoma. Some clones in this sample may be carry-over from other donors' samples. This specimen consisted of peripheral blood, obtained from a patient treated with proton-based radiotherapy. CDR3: CASSPFRGNTEAFF. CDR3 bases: TGTGCCAGCTCACCATTTCGTGGCAATACTGAAGCTTTCTTT.